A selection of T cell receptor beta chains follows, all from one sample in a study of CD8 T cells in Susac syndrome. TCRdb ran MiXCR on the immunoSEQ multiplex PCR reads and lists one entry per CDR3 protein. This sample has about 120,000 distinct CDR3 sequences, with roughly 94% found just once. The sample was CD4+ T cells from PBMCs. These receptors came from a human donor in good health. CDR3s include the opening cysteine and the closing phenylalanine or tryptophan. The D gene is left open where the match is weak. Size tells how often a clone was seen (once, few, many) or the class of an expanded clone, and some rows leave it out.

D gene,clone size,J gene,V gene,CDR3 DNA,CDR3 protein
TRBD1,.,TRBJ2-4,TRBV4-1,TGCGCCAGCAGCCAAGATGACAGGGCGAACATTCAGTACTTC,CASSQDDRANIQYF
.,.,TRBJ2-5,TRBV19,TGTGCCAGTAGCATTCAGGGAGGCGAGACCCAGTACTTC,CASSIQGGETQYF
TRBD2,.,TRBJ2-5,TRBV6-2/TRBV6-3,TGTGCCAGCAGTTACAGCGGGAGCAGAGAGACCCAGTACTTC,CASSYSGSRETQYF
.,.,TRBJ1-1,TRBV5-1,TGCGCCAGCAGCAACGCGGGTGGGGACCAAGAAGCTTTCTTT,CASSNAGGDQEAFF
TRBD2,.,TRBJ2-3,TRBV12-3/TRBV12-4,TGTGCCAGCAGCCACCCGCTAGCGGGAGGGCCTACAGATACGCAGTATTTT,CASSHPLAGGPTDTQYF
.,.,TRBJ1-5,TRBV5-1,TGCGCCAGAAACGGAAGACGGAGCAATCAGCCCCAGCATTTT,CARNGRRSNQPQHF
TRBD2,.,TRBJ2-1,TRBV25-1,TGTGCCAGCAGTGAAGGACTAGCGCCTTCCTACAATGAGCAGTTCTTC,CASSEGLAPSYNEQFF
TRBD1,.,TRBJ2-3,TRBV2,TGTGCCAGCACCAGACAGGGCGGGAGCACAGATACGCAGTATTTT,CASTRQGGSTDTQYF
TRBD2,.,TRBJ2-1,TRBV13,TGTGCCAGCAGCTTAGGAGGACTAGCGGGAGGGCATGAGCAGTTCTTC,CASSLGGLAGGHEQFF
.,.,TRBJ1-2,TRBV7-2,TGTGCCAGCAGCGACAATTTCCGGGTCCCCAGTGGCTACACCTTC,CASSDNFRVPSGYTF
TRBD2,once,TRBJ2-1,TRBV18,TGTGCCAGCTCATCACCGACTAGCGCAACCTACAATGAGCAGTTCTTC,CASSSPTSATYNEQFF
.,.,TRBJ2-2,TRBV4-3,TGCGCCAGCAGCCTACAGAGTGACAACACCGGGGAGCTGTTTTTT,CASSLQSDNTGELFF